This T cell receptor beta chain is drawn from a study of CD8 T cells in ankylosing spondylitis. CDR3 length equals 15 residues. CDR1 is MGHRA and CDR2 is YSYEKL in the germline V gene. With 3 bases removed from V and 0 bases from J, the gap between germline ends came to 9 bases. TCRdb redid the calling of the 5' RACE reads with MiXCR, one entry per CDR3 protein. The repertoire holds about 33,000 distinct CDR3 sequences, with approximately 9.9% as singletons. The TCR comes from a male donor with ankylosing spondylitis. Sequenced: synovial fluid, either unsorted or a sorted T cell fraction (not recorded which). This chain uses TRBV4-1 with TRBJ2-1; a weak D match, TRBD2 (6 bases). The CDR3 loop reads CASSHQAGSYNEQFF. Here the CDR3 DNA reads TGCGCCAGCAGCCATCAAGCGGGCTCCTACAATGAGCAGTTCTTC.